The T cell receptor beta chain described here comes from a study of blood T cells in healthy people across ages. Study-level points and caveats: Age advanced and TCR beta diversity per million T cells fell, roughly linearly.

Through a sample-barcoded 5' primer and a J-beta primer mix, a second PCR was run for about 6 to 12 cycles. TCRdb reprocessed the 5' RACE reads via MiXCR and lists one record per CDR3 protein. This table holds some 1.6 million distinct CDR3 sequences, roughly 32% found once. The CDR3 loop spans 15 amino acids. The germline V gene encodes CDR1 SGHRS and CDR2 YFSETQ. Losses at the gene ends were 7 bases for V and 2 bases for J; bases not matched to a gene: 10. Turning to this clonotype: The target antigen is unknown.

Investigators took about 10 milliliters of peripheral blood from every donor. The genes are TRBV5-1 and TRBJ2-3; 7 positions match TRBD1. The sequencing sample was made of blood. The origin of this receptor is a woman under 40 in good health. CDR3 residues: CASGTGTETTDTQYF. DNA of the CDR3: TGCGCCAGCGGTACCGGGACAGAGACCACAGATACGCAGTATTTT.